A single sample gave rise to the 25 T cell receptor beta chains below, sequenced in a study of CD8+CD57+ T cells in acquired aplastic anemia. It was genomic DNA that served as the template for profiling TCR beta VDJ and CDR3. TCRdb reanalysed the reads using MiXCR and keeps one entry per CDR3 protein. In the table there are about 290,000 distinct CDR3 sequences, about 50% of which are singletons. Whoever was chosen for sequencing had shown CD8+CD57+ cell expansion by flow cytometry. The sample consisted of sorted CD4+, CD8+, or CD8+CD57+ T cells (not recorded which) from PBMCs. The receptors were sampled from a human donor with aplastic anemia.

V usage is TRBV20-1 and J usage is TRBJ2-3, with D maybe TRBD2 (6 bases). Trimming removed 6 bases at V and 1 base at J, with 17 bases between. The CDR3 runs 15 residues. CDR1 is DFQATT and CDR2 is SNEGSKA in the germline V gene (reference sequence). CDR3 residues: CSARTEGKGTDTQYF. Written as DNA, the CDR3 is TGCAGTGCAAGGACGGAGGGAAAGGGCACAGATACGCAGTATTTT.

The chain employs TRBV7-9 and TRBJ2-7, with D tentatively TRBD1 (6 bases). CDR1 and CDR2 (germline): SEHNR, FQNEAQ (reference sequence). This CDR3 region has 18 residues. Deletions cut 5 bases from V and 0 bases from J, with 23 bases between. CDR3 sequence (DNA): TGTGCCAGCAGCCAAGCCGGGACATATTCCGTTAGCTCCTACGAGCAGTACTTC. Its translation: CASSQAGTYSVSSYEQYF.

The CDR3 reads CATEATSYEQYF. CDR3 coding DNA: TGTGCCACGGAGGCTACTAGCTACGAGCAGTACTTC. This rearrangement joins TRBV15 to TRBJ2-7, with a tentative D call TRBD2 (5 bases). Trimming removed 9 bases from V and 3 bases from J, with 12 bases in between. This CDR3 contains 12 residues. The germline V gene encodes CDR1 LNHNV and CDR2 YYDKDF (reference sequence).

This sequence joins TRBV19 and TRBJ2-3; 9 positions match TRBD1. In germline, CDR1 is LNHDA, CDR2 SQIVND (reference sequence). The CDR3 extends over 15 amino acids. Trimming removed 5 bases from V and 1 base from J; junction bases left unmatched: 4. CDR3 amino acids: CASSWDRAGTDTQYF. The DNA for the CDR3 is TGTGCCAGTAGTTGGGACAGGGCAGGCACAGATACGCAGTATTTT.

V and J are TRBV7-8 and TRBJ1-1; perhaps TRBD1 as D (6 bases). The V end lost 5 bases, the J end lost 11 bases, and 24 bases lay between the germline ends. This CDR3 is built from 15 residues. Germline CDR1 reads SGHVS; CDR2 reads FQNEAQ. The CDR3 nucleotides are TGTGCCAGCAGCCCCCAGCGGGGGGCGCCTGGGCACGCTTTCTTT. It encodes CASSPQRGAPGHAFF.

The rearrangement joins TRBV6-2 or TRBV6-3 to TRBJ1-2, with D possibly matching TRBD1 (6 bases). Germline CDR1 reads MNHEY; CDR2 reads SVGEGT. Trimming stripped 2 bases from V and 3 bases from J, with 16 bases between. The CDR3 has 16 amino acids. DNA of the CDR3: TGTGCCAGCAGTTACGAGAGAGGGGGGGCTGACTATGGCTACACCTTC. Residues: CASSYERGGADYGYTF.

The chain joins TRBV19 to TRBJ1-2, with no clear D. Germline lookup yields CDR1 LNHDA and CDR2 SQIVND (reference sequence). Trimming took off 1 base at V and 4 bases at J, with 7 bases between the two ends. The CDR3 is 13 amino acids. The DNA for the CDR3 is TGTGCCAGTAGTATAGCGGCAGGCTATGGCTACACCTTC. Translating it yields CASSIAAGYGYTF.

This clonotype was seen only a few times. The J gene is TRBJ1-1, the V gene TRBV20-1; D is perhaps TRBD1 (5 bases). The CDR3 contains 14 residues. Germline V lookup: CDR1 DFQATT, CDR2 SNEGSKA (reference sequence). V was shortened by 5 bases and J by 1 base, with 14 bases between the two germline ends. The CDR3: CSAPRGHPNTEAFF. The CDR3 DNA is TGCAGTGCTCCCCGAGGACACCCGAACACTGAAGCTTTCTTT.

The gene calls are TRBV18 and TRBJ1-1; D not certain. Germline loops: CDR1 KGHSH, CDR2 LQKENI. Trimming shortened V by 4 bases and J by 0 bases, and 15 bases separated the two germline ends. CDR3 size: 16 residues. For the CDR3, the DNA is TGTGCCAGCTCACAAGAGCGCTCAGGAGTGAACACTGAAGCTTTCTTT. It translates to CASSQERSGVNTEAFF.

For the CDR3, the DNA is TGCAGTGCTTCCCCCCGGGGTGGGTCGACAGATACGCAGTATTTT. It translates to CSASPRGGSTDTQYF. V and J are TRBV20-1 and TRBJ2-3; possible D gene TRBD2, 5 bases. Germline loops: CDR1 DFQATT, CDR2 SNEGSKA (reference sequence). V lost 5 bases, J lost 3 bases, and 18 bases lay in between. This CDR3 has 15 residues.

This rearrangement joins TRBV24-1 to TRBJ1-2; no clear D gene. Germline assignment: CDR1 KGHDR and CDR2 SFDVKD. CDR3 length: 13 amino acids. The ends were cut back, 3 bases at V and 6 bases at J, with 10 bases in the middle. The CDR3: CATSDGRRDGYTF. The CDR3 bases are TGTGCCACCAGTGATGGGCGGCGGGATGGCTACACCTTC.

A word on this clonotype: A read error may explain this, as a much larger clone is one base away. The rearrangement links TRBV12-3 or TRBV12-4 to TRBJ1-5; D ambiguous. Between the trimmed V and J ends, which lost 7 bases and 0 bases, there was a span of 16 bases. This CDR3 contains 16 residues. CDR3 sequence: CASTNGPGGSNQPQHF. CDR3 in DNA: TGTGCCAGCACCAATGGCCCAGGTGGTAGCAATCAGCCCCAGCATTTT.

The rearrangement links TRBV10-3 to TRBJ1-6; 10 positions match TRBD1. J gave up 9 bases and V 10 bases, and 15 bases lay outside the gene matches. CDR1 and CDR2 (germline): ENHRY, SYGVKD. This CDR3 region has 16 residues. The CDR3 region is CATKTGGRYIASPLHF. As DNA, the CDR3 is TGTGCCACCAAGACAGGGGGCCGGTATATTGCTTCACCCCTCCACTTT.

This chain joins TRBV25-1 and TRBJ1-1, with D perhaps matching TRBD1 (5 bases). The length of the CDR3 is 14 residues. The V gene's germline CDR1 is MGHDK and CDR2 SYGVNS. V was pared by 4 bases and J by 4 bases, with 13 bases between. CDR3 DNA: TGTGCCAGCAGTGTTCAGGGCGGTCCCACTGAAGCTTTCTTT. Translating it yields CASSVQGGPTEAFF.

This clonotype was detected a few times. The chain links TRBV7-9 to TRBJ1-6, with D uncertain. The CDR3 consists of 15 residues. Germline values: CDR1 SEHNR, CDR2 FQNEAQ (reference sequence). The germline V and J ends were trimmed by 2 bases and 7 bases, with 12 bases remaining between them. As DNA, the CDR3 is TGTGCCAGCAGCTTACCGAGTTCCTGGAATTCACCCCTCCACTTT. This codes for CASSLPSSWNSPLHF.

This clonotype has only a few counts. This chain uses TRBV6-2 or TRBV6-3 with TRBJ1-3, with D hard to call. The CDR3 sequence is 14 residues long. V dropped 0 bases and J dropped 2 bases, with 5 bases sitting between them. In germline, CDR1 is MNHEY, CDR2 SVGEGT. CDR3 DNA sequence: TGTGCCAGCAGTTACTCGGCGGCTGGAAACACCATATATTTT. It yields the protein CASSYSAAGNTIYF.

Many counts were recorded for this clonotype. The J gene is TRBJ2-2, the V gene TRBV12-3 or TRBV12-4, with 7 bases fitting TRBD1. The CDR3 is 14 amino acids. V lost 9 bases to trimming and J lost 0 bases; unmatched junction nucleotides: 4. Here the CDR3 DNA reads TGTGCCAGTACCGGACAGGCGAACACCGGGGAGCTGTTTTTT. It codes for CASTGQANTGELFF.

The chain has TRBV5-4 and TRBJ2-7, with a weak D call TRBD1 (6 bases). Trimming removed 5 bases at V and 6 bases at J, with 21 bases between. The CDR3 length is 15 residues. The germline V gene has CDR1 SGHNT and CDR2 YYREEE (reference sequence). CDR3 nucleotides: TGTGCCAGCAGTTTGAGCTCAGGGGTTTGGCGCGAGCAGTACTTC. This gives the protein CASSLSSGVWREQYF.

Points on this clonotype: The junction departs from germline at one end; a sequencing error may be responsible. The chain links TRBV6-4 to TRBJ2-1; D perhaps matches TRBD2 (5 bases). The germline V gene encodes CDR1 MRHNA and CDR2 SNTAGT. This CDR3 region has 13 residues. CDR3: CAGSPSRGIEQFF. DNA of the CDR3: TGTGCCGGCAGTCCCAGTCGGGGAATTGAGCAGTTCTTC.

This clonotype has ten or more counts. The V gene is TRBV6-5, the J gene TRBJ2-7; D tentatively reads TRBD1 or TRBD2 (6 bases each). Germline assignment: CDR1 MNHEY and CDR2 SVGAGI. V shed 6 bases and J shed 1 base, with 13 bases lying between them. The CDR3 has 14 amino acids. CDR3 DNA: TGTGCCAGCAGACTACAGGGAGGATCCTACGAGCAGTACTTC. Protein sequence: CASRLQGGSYEQYF.

The J gene is TRBJ1-6, the V gene TRBV29-1; TRBD1 might be the D (5 bases). Trimming removed 6 bases from V and 8 bases from J, with 20 bases in between. Germline loops: CDR1 SQVTM, CDR2 ANQGSEA. CDR3 length: 15 residues. The CDR3 bases are TGCAGCGTACGAGCTTCCGGGACGGCTGATTCACCCCTCCACTTT. The encoded protein is CSVRASGTADSPLHF.

The chain carries TRBV25-1 and TRBJ2-7, with D uncertain. Trimming removed 4 bases at V and 0 bases at J, with 13 bases between. Germline-derived CDR1 and CDR2 are MGHDK and SYGVNS. CDR3 length: 15 residues. CDR3 DNA sequence: TGTGCCAGCAGTGGATCCGGGTCTACCTCCTACGAGCAGTACTTC. As protein: CASSGSGSTSYEQYF.

This clonotype has a count of ten or more. This chain joins TRBV27 and TRBJ2-7, with D uncertain. With 7 bases removed from V and 3 bases from J, the gap between germline ends came to 25 bases. CDR3 length: 17 residues. Germline V gene data show CDR1 as MNHEY and CDR2 as SMNVEV (reference sequence). CDR3 in DNA: TGTGCCAGCACATTTGGCCCTGGACGTCCCCCTATCTACGAGCAGTACTTC. Its protein product is CASTFGPGRPPIYEQYF.

This clonotype was counted many times. The chain combines TRBV5-1 with TRBJ1-1; TRBD1 agrees at 7 bases. Germline values: CDR1 SGHRS, CDR2 YFSETQ. V shed 3 bases, J shed 3 bases, and the junction held 8 bases outside the gene matches. CDR3 length: 15 residues. The CDR3 coding sequence is TGCGCCAGCAGCTCAGACGCAGGGGGAGACACTGAAGCTTTCTTT. As protein: CASSSDAGGDTEAFF.

This clonotype was observed many times. The gene calls are TRBV20-1 and TRBJ1-1, with D uncertain. Germline lookup yields CDR1 DFQATT and CDR2 SNEGSKA (reference sequence). This CDR3 has 14 residues. V gave up 0 bases and J gave up 1 base, with 9 bases separating them. The DNA of the CDR3 is TGCAGTGCTAGAGATCCCAGCACGAACACTGAAGCTTTCTTT. This sequence encodes CSARDPSTNTEAFF.